The 26 T cell receptor beta chains given below trace back to one sample, sequenced in a study of blood T cell repertoires in COVID-19. TCRdb keeps only in-frame clones here, not all; method: immunoSEQ multiplex PCR. This table holds more than 250,000 clones, roughly 88% found once. The material sequenced was PBMCs or T cells enriched from blood (not recorded which). These receptors were collected from a woman aged 40 to 50 with acute COVID-19.

This sequence joins TRBV15 and TRBJ2-1; 11 nucleotides line up with TRBD2. CDR1 and CDR2 (germline): LNHNV, YYDKDF (reference sequence). The V gene end was trimmed by 0 bases and the J gene end by 10 bases; junction bases not matched to a gene: 8. The CDR3 spans 16 residues. CDR3 sequence: CATSRDLLAGGREQFF. As DNA, the CDR3 is TGTGCCACCAGCAGAGATCTATTAGCGGGAGGGCGAGAGCAGTTCTTC.

V is TRBV19 and J is TRBJ1-3; D is ambiguous. Germline assignment: CDR1 LNHDA and CDR2 SQIVND (reference sequence). The length of the CDR3 is 16 residues. Trimming shortened V by 3 bases and J by 0 bases, and 12 bases separated the two germline ends. The CDR3 region is CASSIVRASSGNTIYF. For the CDR3, the DNA is TGTGCCAGTAGTATCGTCCGCGCTAGCTCTGGAAACACCATATATTTT.

This chain's CDR3 is CASRSGSWSYEQYF. CDR3 DNA sequence: TGTGCCAGCAGGAGCGGGAGTTGGTCCTACGAGCAGTACTTC. The chain has TRBV28 and TRBJ2-7, with TRBD2 matching over 8 bases. CDR3 length: 14 residues. Germline CDR1 and CDR2: MDHEN and SYDVKM. The J segment lost 1 base and the V segment lost 6 bases, leaving 5 bases of the junction unmatched.

This chain links TRBV5-5 with TRBJ2-1; 11 bases match TRBD2. Germline V gives CDR1 SGHKS, CDR2 YYEKEE (reference sequence). The CDR3 covers 15 residues. The ends lost 1 base at V and 6 bases at J; junction bases unmatched: 3. The CDR3 region has the DNA TGTGCCAGCAGCTTGCCTAGCGGGAGGTCCAATGAGCAGTTCTTC. This codes for CASSLPSGRSNEQFF.

This sequence joins TRBV27 and TRBJ2-1, with D possibly matching TRBD2 (6 bases). Germline V gives CDR1 MNHEY, CDR2 SMNVEV (reference sequence). CDR3 length: 12 amino acids. V was pared by 6 bases and J by 3 bases, with 6 bases between. In nucleotides, the CDR3 is TGTGCCAGCAGGGACTACTACAATGAGCAGTTCTTC. It translates to CASRDYYNEQFF.

The chain couples TRBV5-1 to TRBJ2-1; D call uncertain. V lost 4 bases, J lost 6 bases, and 8 bases lay in between. The germline gives CDR1 SGHRS, CDR2 YFSETQ. The CDR3 length is 12 residues. CDR3 in DNA: TGCGCCAGCAGCGATAATAGCAATGAGCAGTTCTTC. Protein product: CASSDNSNEQFF.

The J gene is TRBJ2-3, the V gene TRBV9; unclear D gene. The V and J ends lost 0 bases and 0 bases respectively, with 5 bases between them. Germline CDR1 is SGDLS and CDR2 is YYNGEE. This CDR3 is built from 14 residues. In nucleotides, the CDR3 is TGTGCCAGCAGCGTAGGACAAAGCACAGATACGCAGTATTTT. Translating it yields CASSVGQSTDTQYF.

This clone was picked up one time. The V call is TRBV4-1, the J call TRBJ2-1, with 10 positions matching TRBD2. Germline V CDR1 and CDR2: MGHRA, YSYEKL. With V trimmed by 2 bases and J by 3 bases, 7 bases remained unmatched. This CDR3 is built from 17 residues. In DNA form, the CDR3 reads TGCGCCAGCAGCCAAACCGGGACTAGCGCGAACTACAATGAGCAGTTCTTC. Its protein product is CASSQTGTSANYNEQFF.

The V and J genes are TRBV6-4 and TRBJ1-2; D gene unclear. CDR3 size: 12 residues. V gave up 2 bases and J gave up 6 bases, with 7 bases separating them. CDR1 and CDR2 from the germline V gene are MRHNA and SNTAGT. The CDR3: CASSDRVNGYTF. The CDR3 DNA reads TGTGCCAGCAGTGACCGCGTCAATGGCTACACCTTC.

This sequence joins TRBV27 and TRBJ1-5, with 9 nucleotides matching TRBD1. This CDR3 comprises 15 residues. Per germline, CDR1 MNHEY and CDR2 SMNVEV (reference sequence). V lost 5 bases, J lost 2 bases, and 4 bases stayed unmatched. CDR3 residues: CASSIRTGGNQPQHF. The CDR3 nucleotides read TGTGCCAGCAGTATCCGGACAGGGGGCAATCAGCCCCAGCATTTT.

V gene TRBV11-2 combines with J gene TRBJ2-7; 7 bases are shared with TRBD1. The CDR3 totals 16 residues. V was pared by 1 base and J by 6 bases, with 12 bases of the junction left unmatched. Per germline, CDR1 SGHAT and CDR2 FQNNGV. Written as DNA, the CDR3 is TGTGCCAGCAGCTTAGGATCTTGGCAGGGGGATGGCGAGCAGTACTTC. Translation gives CASSLGSWQGDGEQYF. Full variable domain (outside the CDR3, taken from reference TRBV11-2 and TRBJ2-7): EAGVAQSPRYKIIEKRQSVAFWCNPISGHATLYWYQQILGQGPKLLIQFQNNGVVDDSQLPKDRFSAERLKGVDSTLKIQPAKLEDSAVYLCASSLGSWQGDGEQYFGPGTRLTVT.

The V gene is TRBV11-3, the J gene TRBJ1-1; 7 positions agree with TRBD1. J gave up 1 base and V 5 bases, and 4 bases lay outside the gene matches. Germline V gene data show CDR1 as SGHNT and CDR2 as YENEEA. The CDR3 loop spans 14 amino acids. CDR3: CASSTRTGNTEAFF. The CDR3 DNA follows: TGTGCCAGCAGCACCCGGACAGGGAACACTGAAGCTTTCTTT.

CDR3 residues: CASSLPGPDYTF. DNA of the CDR3: TGTGCCAGCAGCTTACCAGGTCCGGACTACACCTTC. The chain joins TRBV7-9 to TRBJ1-2; no clear D. CDR1 and CDR2 from the germline V gene are SEHNR and FQNEAQ (reference sequence). V lost 2 bases to trimming and J lost 10 bases, with 11 bases between them. The CDR3 loop spans 12 amino acids.

The chain combines TRBV18 with TRBJ2-1; no reliable D call. V lost 8 bases to trimming and J lost 0 bases, with 14 bases between them. Looked up from germline, CDR1 is KGHSH and CDR2 is LQKENI. The CDR3 is 15 residues long. CDR3 bases: TGTGCCAGCCGGCCCTCCGGAGACTCCTACAATGAGCAGTTCTTC. The encoded protein is CASRPSGDSYNEQFF.

CDR3 sequence reads: CATSDTQTGVGTGELFF. The CDR3 DNA reads TGTGCCACCAGTGACACTCAGACAGGGGTAGGCACCGGGGAGCTGTTTTTT. V gene TRBV24-1 combines with J gene TRBJ2-2; TRBD1 matches 8 bases. The germline gives CDR1 KGHDR, CDR2 SFDVKD. This CDR3 contains 17 residues. The junction had 10 bases not matched to a gene; V was cut back by 4 bases and J by 4 bases.

V usage is TRBV27 and J usage is TRBJ1-3; D possibly corresponds to TRBD1 (6 bases). Per the germline V gene, CDR1 is MNHEY and CDR2 is SMNVEV (reference sequence). This CDR3 comprises 16 residues. V was pared by 5 bases and J by 4 bases, with 18 bases between. CDR3 DNA: TGTGCCAGCAGTCCATACCGCGGGGGCACGGGAAACACCATATATTTT. This encodes CASSPYRGGTGNTIYF.

J is TRBJ2-1 and V is TRBV6-5; D perhaps matches TRBD1 (6 bases). The CDR3 has 12 residues. Trimming took 0 bases from V and 14 from J, leaving 11 bases between them. Germline V lookup: CDR1 MNHEY, CDR2 SVGAGI. The CDR3 nucleotides are TGTGCCAGCAGTTACTCGGGACACGGGGAGTTCTTC. Translation gives CASSYSGHGEFF.

J is TRBJ2-7 and V is TRBV5-4, with D maybe TRBD2 (5 bases). The CDR3 has 13 amino acids. Germline values: CDR1 SGHNT, CDR2 YYREEE (reference sequence). V gave up 2 bases and J gave up 6 bases, with 12 bases separating them. The CDR3 DNA reads as TGTGCCAGCAGCTTAGAGCTAGGGAGCGAGCAGTACTTC. This translates into CASSLELGSEQYF.

The V gene is TRBV2, the J gene TRBJ2-2, with a tentative D call TRBD1 (5 bases). Trimming took 5 bases from V and 6 from J, leaving 13 bases between them. In germline, CDR1 is SNHLY, CDR2 FYNNEI. This CDR3 has 14 amino acids. CDR3 protein: CASSTKGLSGELFF. The CDR3 region has the DNA TGTGCCAGCAGTACCAAGGGGCTTTCCGGGGAGCTGTTTTTT.

V usage is TRBV9 and J usage is TRBJ2-5, with 14 bases matching TRBD2. Germline CDR1 reads SGDLS; CDR2 reads YYNGEE. Trimming removed 3 bases from V and 5 bases from J; junction bases left unmatched: 6. There are 16 residues in the CDR3. CDR3 sequence reads: CASSEGLAGVMETQYF. The CDR3 nucleotides are TGTGCCAGCAGCGAGGGACTAGCGGGAGTTATGGAGACCCAGTACTTC.

The chain combines TRBV19 with TRBJ1-1; tentatively, D is TRBD1 (5 bases). Trimming stripped 5 bases from V and 0 bases from J, with 13 bases between. This CDR3 spans 15 amino acids. Germline CDR1 reads LNHDA; CDR2 reads SQIVND (reference sequence). CDR3 nucleotides: TGTGCCAGTAGTTTGCGGACACGGATGAACACTGAAGCTTTCTTT. It translates to CASSLRTRMNTEAFF.

This rearrangement joins TRBV2 to TRBJ2-5, with D possibly being TRBD1 (6 bases). Germline V gene data show CDR1 as SNHLY and CDR2 as FYNNEI. CDR3 length: 13 amino acids. The V end was cut by 7 bases, the J end by 4 bases, with 13 bases between. CDR3: CASTFLGAETQYF. CDR3 nucleotides: TGTGCCAGCACTTTTCTGGGGGCAGAGACCCAGTACTTC.

The chain uses TRBV15 and TRBJ1-2; D remains ambiguous. The CDR3 loop spans 15 amino acids. Trimming removed 0 bases from V and 5 bases from J, with 13 bases in between. The germline gives CDR1 LNHNV, CDR2 YYDKDF (reference sequence). The CDR3 is CATSRDRIVLYGYTF. CDR3 coding DNA: TGTGCCACCAGCAGAGATCGTATTGTCCTTTATGGCTACACCTTC.

The chain is built from TRBV6-2 or TRBV6-3 and TRBJ1-2, with 7 positions matching TRBD1. V was clipped by 4 bases and J by 3 bases; unmatched bases: 2. The CDR3 has 13 amino acids. The germline gives CDR1 MNHEY, CDR2 SVGEGT. The CDR3 DNA reads as TGTGCCAGCAGTTTTGGGACAGACTATGGCTACACCTTC. Protein product: CASSFGTDYGYTF.

The CDR3 protein is CASSIRTGQETQYF. CDR3 DNA sequence: TGTGCCAGCAGCATAAGGACAGGGCAAGAGACCCAGTACTTC. The V and J genes are TRBV21-1 and TRBJ2-5; the table's D call, TRBD1, was not checked against the DNA. TRBV21-1 is shown as a pseudogene. CDR3 size: 14 residues.

The CDR3 DNA is TGTGCCACCAGTGAGGGGACAGGGTTGTCGAACACCGGGGAGCTGTTTTTT. Translated: CATSEGTGLSNTGELFF. The V call is TRBV24-1, the J call TRBJ2-2; 9 bases agree with TRBD1. The V segment lost 4 bases and the J segment 0 bases; nucleotides outside the gene matches: 5. This CDR3 has 17 residues. Germline-derived CDR1 and CDR2 are KGHDR and SFDVKD.